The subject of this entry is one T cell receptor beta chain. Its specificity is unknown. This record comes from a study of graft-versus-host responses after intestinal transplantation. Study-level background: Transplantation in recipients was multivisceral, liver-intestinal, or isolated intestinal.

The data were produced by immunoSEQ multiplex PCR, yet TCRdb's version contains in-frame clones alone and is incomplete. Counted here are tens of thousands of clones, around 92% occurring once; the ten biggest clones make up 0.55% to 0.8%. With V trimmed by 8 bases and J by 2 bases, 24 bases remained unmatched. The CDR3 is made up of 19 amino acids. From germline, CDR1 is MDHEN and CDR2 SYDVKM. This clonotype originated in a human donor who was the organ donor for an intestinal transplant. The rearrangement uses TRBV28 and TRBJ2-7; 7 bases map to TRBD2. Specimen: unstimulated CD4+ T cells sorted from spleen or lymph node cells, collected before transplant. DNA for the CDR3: TGTGCCAGCGACCAGCGGGGATCGTGGGGTATAGCGGAAGCCTACGAGCAGTACTTC. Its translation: CASDQRGSWGIAEAYEQYF.